The source of this T cell receptor beta chain is a study of blood T cell repertoires in COVID-19. Study at large: The United States, Italy and Spain provided the acute and convalescent COVID-19 samples. The cDNA or gDNA used as material had been derived from T cells, B-cell-depleted T cells, or PBMCs.

In the source study's methods: Amplification of reference gene primers provided the estimated nucleated cell counts. Using immunoSEQ multiplex PCR, the repertoire was profiled, and TCRdb retains in-frame clones only, with some absent. The D gene and trimming were derived from the DNA, and the V and J assignments and clone size from that table. The table has under 150,000 clones, 80% seen once; the top ten hold over 10%. V lost 1 base, J lost 8 bases, and 10 bases stayed unmatched. The length of the CDR3 is 17 residues. In germline, CDR1 is KGHSH, CDR2 LQKENI. This rearrangement joins TRBV18 to TRBJ1-6; 8 positions agree with TRBD1. This receptor was obtained from a man in his sixties with active or convalescent COVID-19. The sequencing input was peripheral blood. Here the CDR3 reads CASSPQAAGTGDSPLHF. The CDR3 bases are TGTGCCAGCTCACCACAAGCGGCCGGGACAGGAGATTCACCCCTCCACTTT.